This T cell receptor beta chain was sequenced during a study of T cells in Graves' hyperthyroidism and ophthalmopathy. Study details: At the time of initial diagnosis and before any treatment, peripheral blood was collected. Study-wide findings and caveats: In validation, the model predicted ophthalmopathy. These predictions came a median approximately six months before onset.

Amplified TCR beta CDR3 regions derived from RNA transcripts. Primed by the HTBI set, a first-round RT-PCR was run on the TCR CDR3. TCRdb recomputed calls from the multiplex PCR reads with MiXCR, one row per CDR3 protein. In the table there are roughly 360,000 distinct CDR3 sequences, roughly 13% of which are singletons. Blood was obtained at the first hyperthyroidism diagnosis, which preceded any ophthalmopathy symptoms. This clonotype showed up many times. Its antigen is undetermined. The CDR3 consists of 13 residues. J was trimmed by 5 bases and V by 4 bases; bases with no gene match: 4. CDR1 SEHNR and CDR2 FQNEAQ come from the germline V gene (reference sequence).

This receptor was identified in a man younger than 45 with Graves' hyperthyroidism that later progressed to Graves' ophthalmopathy. The specimen was blood. The chain links TRBV7-9 to TRBJ2-5; 7 bases line up with TRBD2. CDR3 loop: CASSYRGGETQYF. DNA of the CDR3: TGTGCCAGCAGCTACCGGGGAGGGGAGACCCAGTACTTC.